This T cell receptor beta chain derives from a study of blood T cell repertoires in COVID-19. For the study at large: Sources were T cells, B-cell-depleted T cells, or PBMCs; the material itself was cDNA or gDNA.

The data were produced by immunoSEQ multiplex PCR, yet TCRdb's version contains in-frame clones alone and is incomplete. The sample lists 90,000 to 110,000 clones, roughly 75% occurring once. The TCR comes from a human donor in a cohort sampled during active or convalescent COVID-19. What was sequenced was peripheral blood.

The CDR3 sequence is CASSWRYHTSYEQYF. CDR3 DNA sequence: TGTGCCAGCAGTTGGAGGTACCACACATCCTACGAGCAGTACTTC. V and J are TRBV6-2 or TRBV6-3 and TRBJ2-7; the D gene is possibly TRBD2 (5 bases). The CDR3 is 15 residues long. V lost 4 bases, J lost 1 base, and 14 bases lay in between. Germline CDR1 is MNHEY and CDR2 is SVGEGT.